This is a list of T cell receptor beta chains from one sample in a study of shared clonotypes between healthy human individuals. Method: immunoSEQ multiplex PCR; TCRdb's copy keeps in-frame clones and lacks some. The sample contains around 700,000 clones, around 67% of which appear only once. The sample taken for sequencing was memory CD4+ T cells sorted from blood. The receptors come from a woman aged 25 to 39 in good health. The CDR3 runs from the conserved cysteine through the conserved F or W. D genes are given only for firm matches. Size values are once, few and many counts, or a class for expanded clones, and some rows have none.

TRBJ2-1 TRBD2 17 few TRBV4-1 TGCGCCAGCAGCCAGGGTAATCTAGCGGGGTCTTACAATGAGCAGTTCTTC CASSQGNLAGSYNEQFF
TRBJ1-5 - 14 - TRBV19 TGTGCCAGTAGTAACTTAGGTGGCAATCAGCCCCAGCATTTT CASSNLGGNQPQHF
TRBJ2-1 - 11 many TRBV6-1 TGTGCCAGCAAAAGGGGTGATGAGCAGTTCTTC CASKRGDEQFF
TRBJ2-7 - 12 - TRBV28 TGTGCCAGCACCGGGAGTCGGTACGAGCAGTACTTC CASTGSRYEQYF
TRBJ2-3 TRBD2 15 - TRBV19 TGTGCCAGTAGTGTCATGCTAGCGGGCACAGATACGCAGTATTTT CASSVMLAGTDTQYF
TRBJ1-2 TRBD1 15 - TRBV6-6 TGTGCCAGCAGTTACTCGACAGGGTGGAGTTGGGCCTACACCTTC CASSYSTGWSWAYTF
TRBJ2-5 - 15 - TRBV7-2 TGTGCCAGCAGCACCCGGGGTGCGAGTGGCGAGACCCAGTACTTC CASSTRGASGETQYF
TRBJ2-5 - 13 - TRBV28 TGTGCCAGCAGCACGATTTACCAAGAGACCCAGTACTTC CASSTIYQETQYF
TRBJ2-1 TRBD2 15 - TRBV5-1 TGCGCCAGCAGCGACGGGACTAGCGTAACCAATGAGCAGTTCTTC CASSDGTSVTNEQFF
TRBJ2-7 - 15 - TRBV11-2 TGTGCCAGCAGCTCGATCCTCGGGACACCCTACGAGCAGTACTTC CASSSILGTPYEQYF
TRBJ2-7 - 13 - TRBV28 TGTGCCAGCAGTTTTCGAGGGGTGGCTGAGCAGTACTTC CASSFRGVAEQYF
TRBJ2-4 - 14 - TRBV6-1 TGTGCCAGCAGTGAATCAGGGACCGAAAACATTCAGTACTTC CASSESGTENIQYF
TRBJ2-7 TRBD2 13 - TRBV6-6 TGTGCCAGCAGTTACCCCACGGGGGGGGAGCAGTACTTC CASSYPTGGEQYF
TRBJ2-7 TRBD1 15 - TRBV28 TGTGCCAGCACCGAACCCGGGACAGGGGGATACGAGCAGTACTTC CASTEPGTGGYEQYF
TRBJ2-1 - 14 - TRBV5-1 TGCGCCAGCAGCAGGACCACAGGGCTCAATGAGCAGTTCTTC CASSRTTGLNEQFF
TRBJ1-2 - 14 many TRBV7-2 TGTGCCAGCACCCCCGCCCCGGAGGACTATGGCTACACCTTC CASTPAPEDYGYTF
TRBJ2-2 TRBD2 18 - TRBV5-1 TGCGCCAGCAGCCCGGAACCCGGACTAGCGAGAAACACCGGGGAGCTGTTTTTT CASSPEPGLARNTGELFF
TRBJ2-2 - 13 - TRBV28 TGTGCCAGCAATCTGCCTTCTACCGGGGAGCTGTTTTTT CASNLPSTGELFF
TRBJ2-2 TRBD2 20 once TRBV28 TGTGCCAGCAGCCCGGACGGTTTTTTTACTAGCGGGAGGGTAACCGGGGAGCTGTTTTTT CASSPDGFFTSGRVTGELFF
TRBJ2-7 - 11 - TRBV28 TGTGCCAGCGCTTCCCGCTACGAGCAGTACTTC CASASRYEQYF
TRBJ1-1 - 15 - TRBV5-1 TGCGCCAGCAGCAAAGACACAGGGTCTCGCACTGAAGCTTTCTTT CASSKDTGSRTEAFF
TRBJ2-6 TRBD2 18 - TRBV5-4 TGTGCCACCTCGAAGGGACTAGCGGGCGTTTCTGGGGCCAACGTCCTGACTTTC CATSKGLAGVSGANVLTF
TRBJ2-7 - 11 - TRBV6-5 TGTGCCAGCAGTTACGGAGGTGAGCAGTACTTC CASSYGGEQYF
TRBJ2-1 TRBD1 15 - TRBV6-1 TGTGCCAGCAGTGGTCCCGGGACAGGGTACACTGAGCAGTTCTTC CASSGPGTGYTEQFF
TRBJ1-6 - 14 - TRBV14 TGTGCCAGCAGCCAGACTCAGGGAATATCACCCCTCCACTTT CASSQTQGISPLHF
TRBJ1-4 - 13 few TRBV29-1 TGCAGCGTTGGGCAGGACGCGACTGAAAAACTGTTTTTT CSVGQDATEKLFF
TRBJ1-2 - 12 once TRBV19 TGTGCCACCAAGACAAGAAACTATGGCTACACCTTC CATKTRNYGYTF
TRBJ1-3 - 13 - TRBV19 TGTGCTTCCACCAGGGACTCTGGAAACACCATATATTTT CASTRDSGNTIYF
TRBJ1-4 - 10 - TRBV27 TGTGCCAGCAGCTCAGATGAAGGAGATTTT CASSSDEGDF